These 6 T cell receptor beta chains share one sample of origin, sequenced in a study of Graves' ophthalmopathy and Graves' hyperthyroidism. RNA served as the template for amplifying TCR beta CDR3 regions. Second-round multiplex PCR came after first-round RT-PCR with HTBI primers. Each CDR3 protein is one row after TCRdb ran MiXCR on the multiplex PCR reads. The sample contains around 1.1 million distinct CDR3 sequences, 35% to 40% of which appear only once. Sequencing was performed on peripheral blood or thyroid tissue (not recorded which). The receptors come from an adult man with Graves' hyperthyroidism.

Many counts were recorded for this clonotype. The chain has TRBV29-1 and TRBJ1-1, with D unresolved. CDR1 is SQVTM and CDR2 is ANQGSEA in the germline V gene. With 6 bases removed from V and 6 bases from J, the gap between germline ends came to 14 bases. This CDR3 comprises 12 residues. The DNA for the CDR3 is TGCAGCGTGACGGAACCTCCGGCTGAAGCTTTCTTT. Translated: CSVTEPPAEAFF.

This clonotype was detected a few times. The genes are TRBV20-1 and TRBJ2-5, with TRBD2 identical over 12 bases. The CDR3 is 16 residues long. Germline assignment: CDR1 DFQATT and CDR2 SNEGSKA (reference sequence). With V trimmed by 0 bases and J by 5 bases, 7 bases remained unmatched. The DNA for the CDR3 is TGCAGTGCTAGAGATGCTAGCGGGGGGGCCATGGAGACCCAGTACTTC. It codes for CSARDASGGAMETQYF.

This clonotype was picked up a small number of times. The chain uses TRBV19 and TRBJ1-5; 8 positions agree with TRBD1. Trimming at V came to 3 bases and at J to 0 bases, leaving 7 bases not matched to a gene. Germline V lookup: CDR1 LNHDA, CDR2 SQIVND (reference sequence). The CDR3 totals 17 residues. The chain's CDR3 is CASSILDRGLSNQPQHF. In nucleotides, the CDR3 is TGTGCCAGTAGTATTCTTGACAGGGGCCTTAGCAATCAGCCCCAGCATTTT. Together with reference TRBV19 and TRBJ1-5, the CDR3 gives the full variable domain: DGGITQSPKYLFRKEGQNVTLSCEQNLNHDAMYWYRQDPGQGLRLIYYSQIVNDFQKGDIAEGYSVSREKKESFPLTVTSAQKNPTAFYLCASSILDRGLSNQPQHFGDGTRLSIL.

The genes are TRBV20-1 and TRBJ1-6; D remains unclear. Trimming left V 2 bases short and J 0 bases short, with 14 bases between. CDR3 length equals 17 residues. CDR1 and CDR2 (germline): DFQATT, SNEGSKA (reference sequence). CDR3 amino acids: CSARNHGRVSYNSPLHF. CDR3 bases: TGCAGTGCTAGAAACCACGGTCGGGTCTCCTATAATTCACCCCTCCACTTT.

This clonotype was detected many times. The genes are TRBV7-9 and TRBJ1-5, with D hard to call. Trimming removed 6 bases from V and 5 bases from J, with 8 bases in between. The CDR3 is made up of 12 amino acids. Germline values: CDR1 SEHNR, CDR2 FQNEAQ (reference sequence). The CDR3 loop is CASSYGDQPQHF. DNA of the CDR3: TGTGCCAGCAGTTACGGGGATCAGCCCCAGCATTTT.

This chain joins TRBV7-2 and TRBJ2-2; maybe TRBD1 (5 bases). Per the germline V gene, CDR1 is SGHTA and CDR2 is FQGNSA. Trimming stripped 4 bases from V and 4 bases from J, with 19 bases between. The CDR3 spans 17 residues. The DNA of the CDR3 is TGTGCCAGCAGCTCCCCCATCCAGGGTCGGAGCACCGGGGAGCTGTTTTTT. Residues: CASSSPIQGRSTGELFF.